This is a list of T cell receptor beta chains from one sample in a study of T cell repertoires in aging, cancer and after chemotherapy. TCRdb reprocessed the multiplex PCR reads with MiXCR, giving one entry per CDR3 protein. The table lists several thousand distinct CDR3 sequences, 50% to 75% of them singletons. Material for sequencing was blood. Receptors originate from a human donor with a solid tumor. The CDR3 runs from the conserved cysteine through the conserved F or W. D genes are given only for firm matches. A row's size may be missing; if present it is once, few, many or a size class.

V	D	size	J	DNA	CDR3
TRBV5-1	TRBD1	.	TRBJ1-2	TGCGCCAGCAGCCCGGGACAGGGAAACTATGGCTACACCTTC	CASSPGQGNYGYTF
TRBV20-1	TRBD1	few	TRBJ1-1	TGCAGTGCTAGAACAGGGGAGGGAGGCACTGAAGCTTTCTTT	CSARTGEGGTEAFF
TRBV29-1	TRBD2	.	TRBJ2-5	TGCAGCGTTGTTCGGGAGGGCATTTGGGAGACCCAGTACTTC	CSVVREGIWETQYF
TRBV6-6	TRBD1	.	TRBJ1-2	TGTGCCAGCAGTGACAGACAGGGCTCTAGTTCCTATGGCTACACCTTC	CASSDRQGSSSYGYTF
TRBV5-1	TRBD1	once	TRBJ1-2	TGCGCCAGCAGCGGAGGACAGGCTTTTGAGGGCTACACCTTC	CASSGGQAFEGYTF
TRBV27	.	.	TRBJ1-5	TGTGCCAGCAGTGGCCCCAGCCCTGGGACCCAGCATTTT	CASSGPSPGTQHF
TRBV20-1	TRBD2	.	TRBJ2-3	TGCAGTGCTAGAGTGGCGGGGGTTGCAAATACGCAGTATTTT	CSARVAGVANTQYF
TRBV29-1	.	.	TRBJ1-3	TGCAGCGCGGTGACAGGTGTAGAGTCTGGAAACACCATATATTTT	CSAVTGVESGNTIYF
TRBV19	.	.	TRBJ1-2	TGTGCCAGTAGGCTGGGACTGGATGGCTACACCTTC	CASRLGLDGYTF
TRBV12-3/TRBV12-4	TRBD1	.	TRBJ1-2	TGTGCCAGCAGTCTCCGGACAGGGGGTCATGGCTACACCTTC	CASSLRTGGHGYTF
TRBV18	TRBD2	.	TRBJ2-2	TGTGCCAGCTCACCAATACCGACTAGCGGCTCCGGGGAGCTGTTTTTT	CASSPIPTSGSGELFF
TRBV11-2	TRBD1	few	TRBJ1-6	TGTGCCAGCAGCGATCGACAGGGGGCCTCACCCCTCCACTTT	CASSDRQGASPLHF
TRBV19	TRBD1	few	TRBJ2-2	TGTGCCAGTAGTCAGCAGGGGGCGCTTAGCGGGGAGCTGTTTTTT	CASSQQGALSGELFF
TRBV27	TRBD1	.	TRBJ2-7	TGTGCCAGCAGCCCTTCAGGGACAGTTGCTGTAAAGCAGTACTTC	CASSPSGTVAVKQYF
TRBV20-1	.	.	TRBJ1-2	TGCAGTGCTCGAACCCACAAGGACACTCTTCATGGCTACACCTTC	CSARTHKDTLHGYTF
TRBV6-1	.	.	TRBJ1-4	TGTGCCTCCGGGGGGGTGGTTAATGAAAAACTGTTTTTT	CASGGVVNEKLFF
TRBV6-5	TRBD2	.	TRBJ2-1	TGTGCCAGCAGTTACTTGGCGGGAGCGGGGCAGTTCTTC	CASSYLAGAGQFF
TRBV27	TRBD2	.	TRBJ2-5	TGTGCCAGCAGTTTATCGCGGACTAGCGGGGGCAAAGAGACCCAGTACTTC	CASSLSRTSGGKETQYF
TRBV29-1	TRBD2	.	TRBJ2-7	TGCAGCTTTGGGAGGGTAAACGAGCAGTACTTC	CSFGRVNEQYF
TRBV18	.	few	TRBJ2-6	TGTGCCAGCTCACCGGCAGGGTATGGGGCCAACGTCCTGACTTTC	CASSPAGYGANVLTF
TRBV11-2	.	.	TRBJ1-1	TGTGCCAGCAGCTTAGAGACAGGTTTGAACACTGAAGCTTTCTTT	CASSLETGLNTEAFF
TRBV6-5	.	once	TRBJ1-3	TGTGCCAGCAGTCCAAGCGATGAGGGGTCTGGAAACACCATATATTTT	CASSPSDEGSGNTIYF
TRBV30	.	.	TRBJ2-1	TGTGCCTGGAGTACTACTAGAATCCCCTACAATGAGCAGTTCTTC	CAWSTTRIPYNEQFF
TRBV19	TRBD1	.	TRBJ1-2	TGTGCCAGTACTAGGACAGGGCTAGATGGCTACACCTTC	CASTRTGLDGYTF
TRBV30	.	.	TRBJ1-6	TGTGCCTGGAGTAGGGGCCACTCTAATTCACCCCTCCACTTT	CAWSRGHSNSPLHF
TRBV12-3/TRBV12-4	.	.	TRBJ1-1	TGTGCCAGCAGTTTAGGGCGGCGGACAGTGACTTTCTTT	CASSLGRRTVTFF
TRBV12-3/TRBV12-4	.	.	TRBJ1-6	TGTGCCAGCAGTTTAAATCTTCTGACTAATTCACCCCTCCACTTT	CASSLNLLTNSPLHF
TRBV5-1	TRBD2	.	TRBJ2-7	TGCGCCAGCAGCTTATCGAGACAGCGGCGGGGGGGCTACTACGAGCAGTACTTC	CASSLSRQRRGGYYEQYF
TRBV9	TRBD1	.	TRBJ2-3	TGCGCCAGCAGTGAGGGACAGGGCAGCACAGATACGCAGTATTTT	CASSEGQGSTDTQYF
TRBV19	.	.	TRBJ2-7	TGTGCCAGTAGTATATTACTAGGGCCTTCCTACGAGCAGTACTTC	CASSILLGPSYEQYF
TRBV6-1	.	.	TRBJ2-4	TGTGCCAGCAGTGAAGAAAACATTCAGTACTTC	CASSEENIQYF
TRBV23-1	.	.	TRBJ2-7	TGCGCCAGCAGTCAATCTCCGGGTGGGGCCTACGAGCAGTACTTC	CASSQSPGGAYEQYF
TRBV30	.	few	TRBJ2-5	TGTGCCTGGAGTCCGAGGGGTTCTGAGACCCAGTACTTC	CAWSPRGSETQYF
TRBV5-6	TRBD1	.	TRBJ2-1	TGTGCCAGCAGCTGGGGGGACAGGGCCAATGAGCAGTTCTTC	CASSWGDRANEQFF
TRBV30	.	once	TRBJ2-3	TGTGCCTGGAGTGGGGGGGGCCGCGACCCAGATACGCAGTATTTT	CAWSGGGRDPDTQYF
TRBV20-1	.	.	TRBJ2-7	TGCAGTGCTGAAACAGGGCCGTCGCAGTACTTC	CSAETGPSQYF
TRBV19	.	.	TRBJ2-7	TGTGCCAGTAGTATCAACGGGGCGGTCTACGAGCAGTACTTC	CASSINGAVYEQYF
TRBV7-9	.	few	TRBJ1-1	TGTGCCAGCAGCTCAGCGGTCACTGAAGCTTTCTTT	CASSSAVTEAFF
TRBV6-1	TRBD1	.	TRBJ2-7	TGTGCCAGCAGCCAGCGGACAGGCTCCTACGAGCAGTACTTC	CASSQRTGSYEQYF
TRBV15	TRBD1	.	TRBJ2-2	TGTGCCACCAGCACCCCGGGACAGGGGGTGGCCGGGGAGCTGTTTTTT	CATSTPGQGVAGELFF
TRBV20-1	TRBD2	.	TRBJ2-1	TGCAGTGCTAGAGATCACCAGGGAGGGCCGCCTATTGAGCAGTTCTTC	CSARDHQGGPPIEQFF
TRBV7-9	.	.	TRBJ1-6	TGTGCCAGCAGACCGGACTCCTCACCCCTCCACTTT	CASRPDSSPLHF
TRBV7-6	TRBD1	few	TRBJ1-6	TGTGCCAGCAGCTACGGGACAGAGGTTTCACCCCTCCACTTT	CASSYGTEVSPLHF
TRBV20-1	.	few	TRBJ2-7	TGCAGTGCTAGAGACGACAGAAGCTCCTACGAGCAGTACTTC	CSARDDRSSYEQYF
TRBV6-1	TRBD1	few	TRBJ1-1	TGTGCCAGCAGTCCGTGGGACAGGGGAACGAACACTGAAGCTTTCTTT	CASSPWDRGTNTEAFF
TRBV12-3/TRBV12-4	.	.	TRBJ1-1	TGTGCCAGCAGTTCTCCTAAGACCTCGGCTTTCTTT	CASSSPKTSAFF
TRBV27	TRBD1	once	TRBJ1-6	TGTGCCAGCAGTTTAGTCGGGACAGGCCATAATTCACCCCTCCACTTT	CASSLVGTGHNSPLHF
TRBV7-2	.	few	TRBJ2-7	TGTGCCAGCAGCCCAGGTAACTCCTACGAGCAGTACTTC	CASSPGNSYEQYF
TRBV10-1	.	.	TRBJ1-2	TGCGCCAGCAGTGAGTCAGTACCGGCTGGCTACACCTTC	CASSESVPAGYTF
TRBV6-1	.	.	TRBJ1-1	TGTGCCAGCAGTGGTTGGGCAGGGAACACTGAAGCTTTCTTT	CASSGWAGNTEAFF
TRBV6-1	.	.	TRBJ1-6	TGTGCCAGTAAGGAACAGGGTTCCTATAATTCACCCCTCCACTTT	CASKEQGSYNSPLHF
TRBV11-2	.	.	TRBJ1-3	TGTGCCAGCAGCTTAAAGAGCGCGGGCGGGGTGTCTGGAAACACCATATATTTT	CASSLKSAGGVSGNTIYF
TRBV5-4	.	.	TRBJ2-5	TGTGCCAGCAGCTTACGGGAGCTCAAAGGGGAGACCCAGTACTTC	CASSLRELKGETQYF
TRBV19	.	.	TRBJ1-5	TGTGCCAGCTCTGAATGGCGCAATCAGCCCCAGCATTTT	CASSEWRNQPQHF
TRBV29-1	.	.	TRBJ2-6	TGCAGCGTTGAGGAGAGCTCTGGGGCCAACGTCCTGACTTTC	CSVEESSGANVLTF
TRBV15	TRBD1	.	TRBJ1-5	TGTGCCACCAGCCACCGCGACAGGGGGAGGAATCAGCCCCAGCATTTT	CATSHRDRGRNQPQHF
TRBV19	.	.	TRBJ2-5	TGTGCCAGTAGTATTGGTCCGTCGGAGACCCAGTACTTC	CASSIGPSETQYF